This TCR beta chain was sequenced for a study of T cell responses to AZD1222 COVID-19 vaccine. Whole-study findings and limits: Repertoire samples came only from after the peak T cell response.

The CDR3 length is 12 residues. Germline CDR1 reads MNHNY; CDR2 reads SVGAGI (reference sequence). V trimming: 11 bases; J trimming: 6 bases; junction bases outside the gene matches: 9. TCRdb's table, derived via immunoSEQ multiplex PCR, lists solely in-frame clones and lacks some. Of approximately 180,000 clones in the sample, 85% to 95% were seen once. This clone has just one count. Antigen: not known. The V call is TRBV6-6, the J call TRBJ1-2, with 7 bases identical to TRBD1. The source was peripheral blood, collected on day 0 of AZD1222 vaccination. The clonotype originates from an adult in good health. The CDR3 nucleotides are TGTGCCGGCTATGACAGGGTCAATGGCTACACCTTC. The encoded protein is CAGYDRVNGYTF.